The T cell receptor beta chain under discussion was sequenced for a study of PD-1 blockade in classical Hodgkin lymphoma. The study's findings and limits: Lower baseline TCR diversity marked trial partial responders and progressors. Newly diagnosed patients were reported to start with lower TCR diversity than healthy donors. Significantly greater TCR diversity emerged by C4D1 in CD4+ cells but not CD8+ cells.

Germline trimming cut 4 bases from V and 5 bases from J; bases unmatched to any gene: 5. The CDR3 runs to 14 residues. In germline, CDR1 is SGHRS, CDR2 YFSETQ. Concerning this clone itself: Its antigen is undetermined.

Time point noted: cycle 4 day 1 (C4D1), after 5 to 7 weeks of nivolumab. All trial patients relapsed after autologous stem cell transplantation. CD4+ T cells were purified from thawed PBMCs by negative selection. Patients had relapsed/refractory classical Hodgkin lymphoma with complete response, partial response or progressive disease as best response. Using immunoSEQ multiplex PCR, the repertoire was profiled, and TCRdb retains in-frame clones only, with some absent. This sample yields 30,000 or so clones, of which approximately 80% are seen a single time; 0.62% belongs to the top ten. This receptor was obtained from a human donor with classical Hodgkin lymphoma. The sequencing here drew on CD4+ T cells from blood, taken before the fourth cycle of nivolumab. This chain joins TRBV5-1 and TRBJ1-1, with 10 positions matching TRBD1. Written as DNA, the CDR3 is TGCGCCAGCAGCGTGGACAGGGGGGGTACTGAAGCTTTCTTT. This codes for CASSVDRGGTEAFF.